This paragraph covers one TCR beta chain sequence. The antigen it binds to is not known. No per-base quality is available; no much larger clone lies one base away. The CDR3 starts with the cysteine, ends with the phenylalanine, and has 12 residues. The entry retains the CDR3 DNA only, 36 bases that are in frame from base 1. The germline V gene provides CDR1 MDHEN and CDR2 SYDVKM. Deletion took 5 bases off V and 9 bases off J, with a span of 14 bases between the germline ends. Genomic DNA was isolated from the sorted cells so that the TCRbeta CDR3 region could be sequenced. TCRbeta CDR3 regions were sequenced using the immunoSEQ Assay. Entries here come from immuneACCESS through TCRdb and include only in-frame sequences with V and J called. Some clones fail to appear in such tables; in the studies checked, an unresolved V gene covers under half of the shortfall, and the cause of the remainder is unknown. Within this sample are around 45,000 clones, with roughly 80% of them counted one time only. The ten biggest clones cover about 10% of the sample.

The source of the sample is a study of OX40 agonist ivuxolimab in advanced cancers. Background on the whole study: The costimulatory receptor OX40 (CD134) was targeted by ivuxolimab, a fully human IgG2 agonistic monoclonal antibody. Of the 50 or so patients in dose escalation, 19 had hepatocellular carcinoma, some 15 had melanoma, 9 had renal cell carcinoma and 9 had head and neck cancer. The paper reports the monotherapy dose-escalation portion (N ≈ 52 patients) of the phase I ivuxolimab trial. Intravenous ivuxolimab was administered to patients every 2 weeks at six dose levels: 0.01, 0.1, 0.3, 1.5, 3 and 10 mg/kg. Prior anti-PD-1, anti-PD-L1 or anti-CTLA-4 therapy was permitted, and checkpoint inhibitors had been received by less than 45% of dose-escalation patients. A male proportion of around 81% and a mean age of 60 years, ranging from roughly 23 to 79, were recorded for the dose-escalation cohort. The point of sequencing TCRbeta in the periphery was to test whether ivuxolimab changed TCR sequence diversity and drove clonal T-cell expansion. Three dose-escalation patients achieved partial responses, one with hepatocellular carcinoma and two with cutaneous melanoma. Broad study findings and their caveats: Low levels of normalized T-cell clonal expansion were also shown by some nonresponding patients. At doses from 0.1 to 3.0 mg/kg, clonal expansion was seen in both CD4+ and CD8+ blood T cells between baseline and week 6. In partial responders in the 0.1-3.0 mg/kg groups, normalized peripheral clonal expansion was found to be among the lowest, especially among CD8+ T cells. After ivuxolimab, CD8+ T cells had more expanded clones than CD4+ T cells on average. The antigen specificity of the clonally expanded peripheral T cells was not determined.

Patients with autoimmune disease history or receiving systemic immunosuppression were excluded from the trial. Peripheral blood for TCR sequencing was collected from all dose cohorts at baseline, on cycle 4 day 1, and on cycle 7 day 1. The samples were drawn from a first-in-human, open-label, multicenter phase I dose-escalation trial of ivuxolimab. Adults with locally advanced or metastatic melanoma, renal cell carcinoma, hepatocellular carcinoma or head and neck squamous cell carcinoma were enrolled in the trial. CD4+ and CD8+ T cells were sorted separately from peripheral blood before TCR sequencing.

This clonotype was obtained from an adult with an advanced solid tumor such as melanoma, head and neck, liver or kidney cancer. Source: CD4+ or CD8+ T cells sorted from blood, taken in a trial of the OX40 agonist ivuxolimab. The chain is encoded by TRBV28 joined to TRBJ2-7, with no D gene named confidently. The CDR3 region has the sequence CASSLNSLGQYF. The nucleotide sequence reads TGTGCCAGCAGTCTAAATAGTCTCGGGCAGTACTTC.